These T cell receptor beta chains were read from a single sample in a study of blood T cells in healthy people across ages. MiXCR was run by TCRdb on the 5' RACE reads, yielding one entry per CDR3 protein. The sample includes approximately 1,000,000 distinct CDR3 sequences, over 35% of them seen just once. The sample consisted of blood. The receptors here all came from a woman aged 55-69 years in good health. CDR3s include the opening cysteine and the closing phenylalanine or tryptophan. D genes are given only for firm matches. Clone size is stated in some rows and not others, as once, few, many or a class when expanded.

d_gene | abundance | j_gene | v_gene | CDR3nt | CDR3aa
- | few | TRBJ2-1 | TRBV12-3/TRBV12-4 | TGTGCCAGCAGTTCCACAGAGTACAATGAGCAGTTCTTC | CASSSTEYNEQFF
- | - | TRBJ1-6 | TRBV6-2/TRBV6-3 | TGTGCCAGCAGTTACGACGGTGGGAATTCACCCCTCCACTTT | CASSYDGGNSPLHF
- | - | TRBJ2-2 | TRBV29-1 | TGCAGCGTTCTTGAGGGGCCGCGAACCGGGGAGCTGTTTTTT | CSVLEGPRTGELFF
TRBD1 | - | TRBJ2-7 | TRBV6-1 | TGTGCCAGCAGTGCAAGGGACAGGGCGGACGAGCAGTACTTC | CASSARDRADEQYF
- | - | TRBJ1-2 | TRBV29-1 | TGCAGCGTTGAAGACCTCTATGGCTACACCTTC | CSVEDLYGYTF
TRBD2 | - | TRBJ2-7 | TRBV6-2/TRBV6-3 | TGTGCCAGCAACCCTAGCGGTTACGAGCAGTACTTC | CASNPSGYEQYF
- | few | TRBJ1-1 | TRBV25-1 | TGTGCCAGCAGTGAATTAAAGGGGACCCCGGACACTGAAGCTTTCTTT | CASSELKGTPDTEAFF
- | few | TRBJ2-7 | TRBV7-2 | TGTGCCAGCAGCTTAAGGTCGTTAGGGGACTACGAGCAGTACTTC | CASSLRSLGDYEQYF
- | - | TRBJ2-1 | TRBV6-2/TRBV6-3 | TGTGCCAGCAGTCTCAGGGAAGGGAACAATGAGCAGTTCTTC | CASSLREGNNEQFF
- | few | TRBJ1-1 | TRBV7-9 | TGTGCCAGCAGCTTAGATAAGGTCACTGAAGCTTTCTTT | CASSLDKVTEAFF
TRBD2 | - | TRBJ2-5 | TRBV19 | TGTGCCAGTAGTAGGTGGGCTAGCGGATTTCAAGAGACCCAGTACTTC | CASSRWASGFQETQYF
- | few | TRBJ2-3 | TRBV6-6 | TGTGCCAGCAGGACAGGTGTCGCTACTAGCACAGATACGCAGTATTTT | CASRTGVATSTDTQYF
TRBD2 | few | TRBJ2-1 | TRBV3-1 | TGTGCCAGCAGCCGGGGACTAGGGGTGACCAATGAGCAGTTCTTC | CASSRGLGVTNEQFF
TRBD2 | - | TRBJ2-1 | TRBV19 | TGTGCCAGTAGTATAGGCTCTAGCGGGAGCTCCTACAATGAGCAGTTCTTC | CASSIGSSGSSYNEQFF
- | few | TRBJ2-1 | TRBV7-9 | TGTGCCAGCAGCGGTGGCGGTGGCGAGCAGTTCTTC | CASSGGGGEQFF
- | - | TRBJ1-2 | TRBV20-1 | TGCAGTGCTAGAGAGCAGATTCTTTATGGCTACACCTTC | CSAREQILYGYTF
- | - | TRBJ1-2 | TRBV3-1 | TGTGCCAGCAGCCAAGGTCCTAGGAGCGGCTACACCTTC | CASSQGPRSGYTF
- | - | TRBJ2-5 | TRBV4-2 | TGTGCCAGCAGCCAATCGGTGGGGACCCAGTACTTC | CASSQSVGTQYF
- | - | TRBJ2-7 | TRBV11-1 | TGTGCCAGCAGTCACGCTGGGGCAGGAAGATCCTACGAGCAGTACTTC | CASSHAGAGRSYEQYF
- | few | TRBJ1-3 | TRBV7-9 | TGTGCCAGCAGCCCCGGGGGGTCTGGAAACACCATATATTTT | CASSPGGSGNTIYF
- | - | TRBJ2-1 | TRBV11-3 | TGTGCCAGCAGCCGAACTATGTACAATGAGCAGTTCTTC | CASSRTMYNEQFF
- | - | TRBJ1-1 | TRBV28 | TGTGCCAGTACCCTTCGGGGGGAGAACACTGAAGCTTTCTTT | CASTLRGENTEAFF
TRBD2 | - | TRBJ2-1 | TRBV15 | TGTGCCACCAGGGGGACTAGTTTGAATGAGCAGTTCTTC | CATRGTSLNEQFF
- | - | TRBJ2-1 | TRBV27 | TGTGCCAGCAGTTTCCGAGGGGGAGGAGTATCATACAATGAGCAGTTCTTC | CASSFRGGGVSYNEQFF
- | - | TRBJ2-1 | TRBV30 | TGTGCCTGGAGTGGAGGAGGCGGAGATTACAATGAGCAGTTCTTC | CAWSGGGGDYNEQFF
TRBD1 | - | TRBJ2-4 | TRBV4-2 | TGTGCCAGCAGCGAAGTAACAGGGGCGTTGGCAAACATTCAGTACTTC | CASSEVTGALANIQYF
TRBD2 | - | TRBJ2-1 | TRBV3-1 | TGTGCCAGCAGCCAAGCCTGGACTAGCGGGAGAATAGAGGGGTTCTTC | CASSQAWTSGRIEGFF
- | few | TRBJ2-5 | TRBV7-9 | TGTGCCAGCAGCTTGGGGAGCCGGGAGACCCAGTACTTC | CASSLGSRETQYF
TRBD1 | - | TRBJ2-4 | TRBV23-1 | TGCGCCAGCAGTCAATTTAACAGGGGCGCAGGCAAAAACATTCAGTACTTC | CASSQFNRGAGKNIQYF
TRBD2 | once | TRBJ2-1 | TRBV20-1 | TGCAGTGCGCGCGGACTAGCGGGTCAGCAGTTCTTC | CSARGLAGQQFF
- | - | TRBJ1-4 | TRBV6-5 | TGTGCCAGCAGCAACTCCCAGGGAAGAGAAAAACTGTTTTTT | CASSNSQGREKLFF
TRBD1 | - | TRBJ1-1 | TRBV20-1 | TGCAGTGCTAGCGACAGGGTTAATTTCATGAACACTGAAGCTTTCTTT | CSASDRVNFMNTEAFF
- | - | TRBJ2-7 | TRBV7-9 | TGTGCCAGCAGCTTGAATTTGGGCAATGAGCAGTACTTC | CASSLNLGNEQYF
TRBD2 | few | TRBJ2-4 | TRBV20-1 | TGCAGTGCTAGAGATGATAGCGGGTACAAAAACATTCAGTACTTC | CSARDDSGYKNIQYF
- | few | TRBJ2-5 | TRBV5-1 | TGCGCCAGCAATTTAGGTTGGGGCCTCCAAGAGACCCAGTACTTC | CASNLGWGLQETQYF